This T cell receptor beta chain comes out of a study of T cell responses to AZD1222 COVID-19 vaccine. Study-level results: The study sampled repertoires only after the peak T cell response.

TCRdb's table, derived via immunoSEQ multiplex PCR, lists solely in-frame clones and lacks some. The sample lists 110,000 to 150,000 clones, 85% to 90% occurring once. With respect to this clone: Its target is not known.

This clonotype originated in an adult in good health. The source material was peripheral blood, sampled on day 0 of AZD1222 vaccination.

CDR3 nucleotide sequence: TGTGCCAGCAGTTTATGGGGTATGGGGGCTGAAGCTTTCTTT. Translation gives CASSLWGMGAEAFF. The chain has TRBV6-5 and TRBJ1-1; perhaps TRBD1 as D (5 bases). Germline V CDR1 and CDR2: MNHEY, SVGAGI. This CDR3 contains 14 residues. Trimming took 4 bases from V and 6 from J, leaving 15 bases between them.